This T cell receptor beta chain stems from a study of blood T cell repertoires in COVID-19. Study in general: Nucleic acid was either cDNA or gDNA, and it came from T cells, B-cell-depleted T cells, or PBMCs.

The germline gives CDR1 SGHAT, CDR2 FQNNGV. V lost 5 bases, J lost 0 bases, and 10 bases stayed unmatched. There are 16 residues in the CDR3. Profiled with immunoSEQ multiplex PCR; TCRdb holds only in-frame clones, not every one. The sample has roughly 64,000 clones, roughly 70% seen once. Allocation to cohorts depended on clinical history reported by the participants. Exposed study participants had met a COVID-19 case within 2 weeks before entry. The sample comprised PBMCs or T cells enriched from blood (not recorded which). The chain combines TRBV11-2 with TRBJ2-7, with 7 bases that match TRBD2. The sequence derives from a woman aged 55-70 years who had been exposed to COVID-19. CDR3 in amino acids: CASSLGEGIHSYEQYF. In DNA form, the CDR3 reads TGTGCCAGCAGCCTCGGGGAGGGGATACACTCCTACGAGCAGTACTTC.